This T cell receptor beta chain was sequenced for a study of CD8 T cells in ankylosing spondylitis. The J segment lost 1 base and the V segment lost 3 bases, leaving 3 bases of the junction unmatched. The germline V gene has CDR1 LNHDA and CDR2 SQIVND (reference sequence). The length of the CDR3 is 15 residues. TCRdb re-analysed the 5' RACE reads in MiXCR, keeping a single row per CDR3 protein. The sample contains some 100,000 distinct CDR3 sequences, roughly 8.7% of which appear only once. Turning to this clonotype: Its antigen is as yet unknown.

Notes on the study in general: Seemingly distinctive of ankylosing spondylitis blood was a TCR beta motif formed by eight highly homologous variants. Earlier authors reported some of these motif variants in reactive arthritis synovial fluid and blood.

The receptor was derived from a male donor with ankylosing spondylitis or in good health (not recorded which). The sample was blood, either unsorted or a sorted T cell fraction (not recorded which). The genes are TRBV19 and TRBJ1-5; the match to TRBD1 covers 7 bases. CDR3 sequence reads: CASSIGTASNQPQHF. The CDR3 nucleotides read TGTGCCAGTAGTATCGGGACAGCCAGCAATCAGCCCCAGCATTTT.